The 23 T cell receptor beta chains below all came from one sample that was sequenced in a study of CD8 T cells in ankylosing spondylitis (dated by TCRdb to 2016 to 2017). Receptors were amplified or captured by 5' RACE. The run used an Illumina HiSeq 2500. Using fastp trimming at Q25 and MiXCR clonotype assembly, TCRdb reanalyzed the public sequencing data and kept in-frame beta chains. Rows merge per CDR3 protein into single entries with the most common DNA and genes. The sample table holds 220,000 or so distinct CDR3 sequences, of which over 9.5% were seen once. The ten largest make up under 25% of the sample. Sequencing was carried out using blood, either unsorted or a sorted T cell fraction (not recorded which). The origin of the receptors is a male donor with ankylosing spondylitis or in good health (not recorded which).

This chain uses TRBV12-3 or TRBV12-4 with TRBJ2-2; TRBD2 matches at 9 bases. This CDR3 is 14 amino acids long. The V and J ends lost 10 bases and 5 bases, in that order; junction bases with no gene match: 8. The CDR3 reads CAITAGGWTGELFF. The CDR3 coding sequence is TGTGCCATAACGGCGGGGGGGTGGACCGGGGAGCTGTTTTTT.

This clonotype was seen a few times. The V and J genes are TRBV7-9 and TRBJ1-1, with D unresolved. The CDR3 is 14 amino acids. Trimming shortened V by 1 base and J by 10 bases, and 16 bases separated the two germline ends. Germline lookup yields CDR1 SEHNR and CDR2 FQNEAQ (reference sequence). The CDR3 protein is CASSLGGQPRGAFF. DNA of the CDR3: TGTGCCAGCAGCTTAGGAGGCCAACCTCGGGGAGCTTTCTTT.

The J gene is TRBJ1-6, the V gene TRBV5-6; 11 bases match TRBD1. Trimming cost V 5 bases and J 9 bases; bases outside gene matches: 7. This CDR3 has 15 residues. Germline assignment: CDR1 SGHDT and CDR2 YYEEEE. The chain's CDR3 is CASRGKGTGGSPLHF. CDR3 sequence (DNA): TGTGCCAGCAGAGGAAAGGGGACAGGGGGTTCACCCCTCCACTTT.

This clonotype was detected many times. The V gene is TRBV10-2, the J gene TRBJ2-1; TRBD2 agrees at 12 bases. CDR1 is WSHSY, CDR2 SAAADI, per germline. The V and J ends lost 6 bases and 0 bases, in that order; junction bases with no gene match: 6. There are 17 residues in the CDR3. Written as DNA, the CDR3 is TGCGCCAGCAGAAAAGGACTAGCGGGGAGCTCCTACAATGAGCAGTTCTTC. This sequence encodes CASRKGLAGSSYNEQFF.

The sample holds many counts of this clonotype. The V and J genes are TRBV6-1 and TRBJ2-1, with D maybe TRBD1 (7 bases). Trimming took 6 bases from V and 3 from J, leaving 15 bases between them. This CDR3 has 15 amino acids. The V gene's germline CDR1 is MNHNS and CDR2 SASEGT. As DNA, the CDR3 is TGTGCCAGCAGGTCCAGGGGGGATTTCTACAATGAGCAGTTCTTC. It encodes CASRSRGDFYNEQFF.

This clonotype was detected many times. The V and J genes are TRBV5-1 and TRBJ1-5; 7 positions match TRBD1. Germline V gene data show CDR1 as SGHRS and CDR2 as YFSETQ. This CDR3 spans 15 amino acids. The J segment lost 5 bases and the V segment lost 0 bases, leaving 5 bases of the junction unmatched. The CDR3 is CASSLEQGLDQPQHF. The CDR3 DNA reads as TGCGCCAGCAGCTTGGAACAGGGGTTGGATCAGCCCCAGCATTTT.

In its sample, this clonotype was seen a few times. V is TRBV7-8 and J is TRBJ1-1; D is ambiguous. The germline gives CDR1 SGHVS, CDR2 FQNEAQ. V was cut by 5 bases and J by 4 bases, with 20 bases left in between. The CDR3 covers 16 residues. For the CDR3, the DNA is TGTGCCAGCAGCCCCCTATCTTGGCCCGGGAGCACTGAAGCTTTCTTT. Translation gives CASSPLSWPGSTEAFF.

This rearrangement joins TRBV5-1 to TRBJ2-7; D unresolved. The V gene lost 2 bases and the J gene lost 2 bases, with 14 bases spanning the gap. Germline V gene lookup returns CDR1 SGHRS and CDR2 YFSETQ. CDR3 length: 15 residues. CDR3 in DNA: TGCGCCAGCAGCTTCGGAAACCTATGGGCCTACGAGCAGTACTTC. It yields the protein CASSFGNLWAYEQYF.

This clonotype was found a few times. The V gene is TRBV6-5, the J gene TRBJ1-4; no reliable D call. Looked up from germline, CDR1 is MNHEY and CDR2 is SVGAGI. Trimming took 1 base from V and 1 from J, leaving 4 bases between them. This CDR3 contains 14 residues. CDR3 in amino acids: CASSYFGTNEKLFF. CDR3 sequence (DNA): TGTGCCAGCAGTTACTTCGGAACTAATGAAAAACTGTTTTTT.

In its sample, this clonotype was seen a few times. V usage is TRBV16 and J usage is TRBJ1-1; D is unresolved. The CDR3 contains 14 residues. Trimming shortened V by 0 bases and J by 1 base, and 6 bases separated the two germline ends. Germline CDR1 reads KGHSY; CDR2 reads FQNENV. DNA of the CDR3: TGTGCCAGCAGCCAATCGAGTAGGAACACTGAAGCTTTCTTT. Translating it yields CASSQSSRNTEAFF. The full variable domain, in which reference TRBV16 and TRBJ1-1 provide the parts outside the CDR3, is GEEVAQTPKHLVRGEGQKAKLYCAPIKGHSYVFWYQQVLKNEFKFLISFQNENVFDETGMPKERFSAKCLPNSPCSLEIQATKLEDSAVYFCASSQSSRNTEAFFGQGTRLTVV.

This clonotype has a count of ten or more. CDR3 amino acids: CASSLAGTGTAKTEAFF. CDR3 in DNA: TGTGCCAGCAGCTTAGCCGGGACAGGGACCGCTAAGACTGAAGCTTTCTTT. The gene calls are TRBV7-2 and TRBJ1-1; TRBD1 matches 9 bases. V trimming: 0 bases; J trimming: 5 bases; junction bases outside the gene matches: 10. This CDR3 has 17 amino acids. Germline CDR1 and CDR2: SGHTA and FQGNSA.

This clonotype came up many times. The chain links TRBV5-1 to TRBJ1-4, with D perhaps matching TRBD1 (6 bases). V shed 1 base and J shed 7 bases, with 11 bases lying between them. This CDR3 is built from 14 residues. Germline lookup yields CDR1 SGHRS and CDR2 YFSETQ. The CDR3 nucleotides are TGCGCCAGCAGCTTGTCGCAGGGGAGTGAAAAACTGTTTTTT. It codes for CASSLSQGSEKLFF.

This clonotype is medium-sized (0.01 to 0.1%) in the sample. The chain links TRBV5-1 to TRBJ2-1; D is undetermined. The CDR3 is 13 amino acids. Trimming pared 2 bases from V and 7 bases from J, leaving 10 bases between. CDR1 SGHRS and CDR2 YFSETQ come from the germline V gene. The chain's CDR3 is CASSLTNSNEQFF. CDR3 coding DNA: TGCGCCAGCAGCTTAACAAACTCAAATGAGCAGTTCTTC.

This chain connects TRBV7-9 to TRBJ1-5, with D unclear. V was trimmed by 1 base and J by 1 base, leaving 5 bases between them. Germline V lookup: CDR1 SEHNR, CDR2 FQNEAQ (reference sequence). This CDR3 is 14 amino acids long. CDR3 in amino acids: CASSLEASNQPQHF. The CDR3 DNA is TGTGCCAGCAGCTTAGAGGCCAGCAATCAGCCCCAGCATTTT. The complete variable domain, with remaining parts taken from reference TRBV7-9 and TRBJ1-5, reads DTGVSQNPRHKITKRGQNVTFRCDPISEHNRLYWYRQTLGQGPEFLTYFQNEAQLEKSRLLSDRFSAERPKGSFSTLEIQRTEQGDSAMYLCASSLEASNQPQHFGDGTRLSIL.

Only a few counts were recorded for this clonotype. CDR3 DNA sequence: TGCAGTGCGTCACAGGGGCTGATTGGCAATGAGCAGTTCTTC. Protein product: CSASQGLIGNEQFF. The chain joins TRBV20-1 to TRBJ2-1, with TRBD1 matching over 7 bases. Trimming removed 6 bases from V and 6 bases from J; junction bases left unmatched: 11. The germline V gene encodes CDR1 DFQATT and CDR2 SNEGSKA (reference sequence). The CDR3 totals 14 residues.

This clonotype was recorded at least ten times. The V call is TRBV20-1, the J call TRBJ2-3; perhaps TRBD2 as D (6 bases). The CDR3 runs to 12 residues. The V end was cut by 7 bases, the J end by 6 bases, with 14 bases between. Looked up from germline, CDR1 is DFQATT and CDR2 is SNEGSKA (reference sequence). The CDR3 DNA reads TGCAGTGGCCGGGGGAGTCTGGATACGCAGTATTTT. It encodes CSGRGSLDTQYF.

Many counts were recorded for this clonotype. The chain links TRBV29-1 to TRBJ1-5, with TRBD1 as a possible D gene (5 bases). This CDR3 is built from 13 residues. The ends were cut back, 5 bases at V and 5 bases at J, with 13 bases in the middle. Per the germline V gene, CDR1 is SQVTM and CDR2 is ANQGSEA. The chain's CDR3 is CSVQTDTYQPQHF. The CDR3 nucleotides are TGCAGCGTTCAGACGGACACCTATCAGCCCCAGCATTTT.

This clonotype was seen a handful of times. The V call is TRBV6-5, the J call TRBJ2-4; TRBD1 matches 7 bases. CDR3 length: 16 amino acids. With V trimmed by 4 bases and J by 0 bases, 6 bases remained unmatched. Per the germline V gene, CDR1 is MNHEY and CDR2 is SVGAGI. In DNA form, the CDR3 reads TGTGCCAGCAGTTCCGATAGACAGGGAGCCAAAAACATTCAGTACTTC. Protein sequence: CASSSDRQGAKNIQYF.

The genes are TRBV7-3 and TRBJ2-3; 9 bases match TRBD2. Germline CDR1 and CDR2: SGHTA and FQGTGA. V dropped 0 bases and J dropped 5; count of bases not matched to a gene: 6. The CDR3 has 16 amino acids. CDR3 bases: TGTGCCAGCAGCTTAACGGCGGGGGGGCGGGGAGATACGCAGTATTTT. Translation: CASSLTAGGRGDTQYF.

Remarks on this clonotype: A much larger clone differs from this one at a single base, so this may be a read error. The V gene is TRBV9, the J gene TRBJ1-2, with 9 bases that match TRBD1. The CDR3 consists of 16 residues. The germline gives CDR1 SGDLS, CDR2 YYNGEE. CDR3 protein: CASSVEGQGPHYGYSF. The CDR3 nucleotides are TGTGCCAGCAGCGTGGAAGGACAGGGGCCTCACTATGGCTACTCCTTC. The entire variable domain, with the rest obtained from reference TRBV9 and TRBJ1-2, is as follows: DSGVTQTPKHLITATGQRVTLRCSPRSGDLSVYWYQQSLDQGLQFLIQYYNGEERAKGNILERFSAQQFPDLHSELNLSSLELGDSALYFCASSVEGQGPHYGYSFGSGTRLTVV.

This clonotype came up many times. CDR3 sequence: CASSFSGEPGDTQYF. The DNA of the CDR3 is TGTGCCAGCAGCTTTAGCGGGGAGCCCGGAGATACGCAGTATTTT. This chain uses TRBV7-9 with TRBJ2-3; 8 positions match TRBD2. Germline CDR1 and CDR2: SEHNR and FQNEAQ (reference sequence). The CDR3 is 15 amino acids. With V trimmed by 3 bases and J by 5 bases, 7 bases remained unmatched.

This clonotype was counted ten times or more. The chain couples TRBV7-9 to TRBJ2-3, with D tentatively TRBD1 (6 bases). The CDR3 totals 12 residues. V lost 5 bases, J lost 6 bases, and 9 bases lay in between. Germline assignment: CDR1 SEHNR and CDR2 FQNEAQ (reference sequence). The CDR3 here is CASSPQGDTQYF. The CDR3 DNA reads TGTGCCAGCAGCCCTCAGGGGGATACGCAGTATTTT.

This clonotype was observed at least ten times. The chain combines TRBV7-2 with TRBJ2-7; no clear D gene. Germline values: CDR1 SGHTA, CDR2 FQGNSA. This CDR3 has 15 residues. Trimming took off 2 bases at V and 5 bases at J, with 16 bases between the two ends. The CDR3 nucleotides are TGTGCCAGCAGCTTATCGACCGCCTCCCACCACGAGCAGTACTTC. Translating gives CASSLSTASHHEQYF.